The 23 T cell receptor beta chains presented below share a single source sample, sequenced in a study of cytomegalovirus exposure and HLA in healthy donors. In the PCR, 60 Vbeta and 13 Jbeta primers were used. This table comes from immunoSEQ multiplex PCR, and its TCRdb copy is limited to in-frame clones, with some not included. Altogether about 100,000 clones are present, under 80% being singletons, with the ten largest covering 4%. The material sequenced was PBMCs. The receptor source for this set is a woman between 45 and 60 years old in good health and CMV-seropositive.

This clone was observed a few times. This sequence joins TRBV7-9 and TRBJ1-1; TRBD1 matches at 10 bases. Germline CDR1 is SEHNR and CDR2 is FQNEAQ (reference sequence). V lost 3 bases to trimming and J lost 2 bases; unmatched junction nucleotides: 3. The CDR3 sequence is 15 residues long. The CDR3 DNA reads as TGTGCCAGCAGCTTTCGGGACAGGGGTAACACTGAAGCTTTCTTT. It specifies CASSFRDRGNTEAFF.

The chain carries TRBV30 and TRBJ1-1; unclear D gene. V dropped 6 bases and J dropped 5 bases, with 16 bases sitting between them. The germline gives CDR1 GTSNPN, CDR2 SVGIG (reference sequence). The CDR3 covers 13 residues. The DNA of the CDR3 is TGTGCCTGCCAGGAAGCCCGAGGGACTGAAGCTTTCTTT. Its translation is CACQEARGTEAFF.

This chain uses TRBV28 with TRBJ2-1, with a possible D match to TRBD2 (5 bases). The CDR3 covers 16 residues. V was shortened by 6 bases and J by 8 bases, with 23 bases between the two germline ends. Germline CDR1 and CDR2: MDHEN and SYDVKM. CDR3 loop: CASSSYLGGRRDEQFF. In DNA form, the CDR3 reads TGTGCCAGCAGCTCCTACCTAGGCGGGCGTCGGGATGAGCAGTTCTTC.

J is TRBJ1-2 and V is TRBV4-1; D might be TRBD1 (6 bases). This CDR3 is built from 16 residues. Trimming left V 3 bases short and J 2 bases short, with 16 bases between. Germline V gene lookup returns CDR1 MGHRA and CDR2 YSYEKL. The CDR3: CASSQTQIRGNYGYTF. In DNA, the CDR3 is TGCGCCAGCAGCCAGACACAAATCAGGGGAAACTATGGCTACACCTTC.

As regards this clone: One end of the junction does not line up with germline, which may come from a read error. This chain links TRBV5-6 with TRBJ1-1, with D tentatively TRBD1 (6 bases). Germline V gene sequence: CDR1 SGHDT, CDR2 YYEEEE. CDR3 length: 15 amino acids. The DNA of the CDR3 is TGTGCTAGCAGCTTGACGTGGGGGCGCCTGGTTGAAGCTCTCTTT. Its protein is CASSLTWGRLVEALF.

V usage is TRBV30 and J usage is TRBJ2-1; D might be TRBD1 (5 bases). The germline CDR1 and CDR2 sequences are GTSNPN and SVGIG (reference sequence). V lost 0 bases and J 0 bases, leaving 15 bases between the germline ends. CDR3 length: 17 amino acids. CDR3 nucleotides: TGTGCCTGGAGTGTAGGGGCAGGACCTTTCTCCTACAATGAGCAGTTCTTC. It is translated as CAWSVGAGPFSYNEQFF.

This chain connects TRBV10-1 to TRBJ2-7; D gene ambiguous. Germline CDR1 is WNHNN and CDR2 is SYGVQD (reference sequence). V shed 0 bases and J shed 5 bases, with 11 bases lying between them. The CDR3 totals 14 residues. In DNA, the CDR3 is TGCGCCAGCAGTGAGTCGACGACATCTGACGAGCAGTACTTC. As protein: CASSESTTSDEQYF.

The V call is TRBV5-1, the J call TRBJ1-2; 7 nucleotides align to TRBD1. This CDR3 is built from 14 residues. Germline values: CDR1 SGHRS, CDR2 YFSETQ. The V and J ends lost 0 bases and 7 bases, in that order; junction bases with no gene match: 6. CDR3 residues: CASSLERGLAGYTF. The CDR3 region has the DNA TGCGCCAGCAGCTTGGAGAGGGGGCTGGCTGGCTACACCTTC. Supplemented by reference TRBV5-1 and TRBJ1-2, the full variable domain reads KAGVTQTPRYLIKTRGQQVTLSCSPISGHRSVSWYQQTPGQGLQFLFEYFSETQRNKGNFPGRFSGRQFSNSRSEMNVSTLELGDSALYLCASSLERGLAGYTFGSGTRLTVV.

The J gene is TRBJ1-1, the V gene TRBV30, with D possibly being TRBD1 (5 bases). From germline, CDR1 is GTSNPN and CDR2 SVGIG (reference sequence). This CDR3 contains 14 residues. The germline V and J ends were trimmed by 0 bases and 4 bases, with 12 bases remaining between them. DNA for the CDR3: TGTGCCTGGAGTGTACGGGGGTATGGCACTGAAGCTTTCTTT. Protein sequence: CAWSVRGYGTEAFF.

The V call is TRBV2, the J call TRBJ1-2, with 8 nucleotides matching TRBD1. V lost 8 bases to trimming and J lost 4 bases; unmatched junction nucleotides: 6. Germline values: CDR1 SNHLY, CDR2 FYNNEI. This CDR3 is built from 13 residues. CDR3: CASYRTGIYGYTF. The CDR3 region has the DNA TGTGCCAGCTACCGGACAGGGATCTATGGCTACACCTTC.

V gene TRBV9 combines with J gene TRBJ2-1; D uncertain. In germline, CDR1 is SGDLS, CDR2 YYNGEE. V was shortened by 2 bases and J by 6 bases, with 3 bases between the two germline ends. CDR3 size: 11 residues. This CDR3 reads CASSVSNEQFF. The CDR3 nucleotides are TGTGCCAGCAGCGTGAGCAATGAGCAGTTCTTC. Full variable domain (missing parts from reference TRBV9 and TRBJ2-1): DSGVTQTPKHLITATGQRVTLRCSPRSGDLSVYWYQQSLDQGLQFLIQYYNGEERAKGNILERFSAQQFPDLHSELNLSSLELGDSALYFCASSVSNEQFFGPGTRLTVL.

The genes are TRBV2 and TRBJ1-6; maybe TRBD1 (5 bases). CDR1 is SNHLY and CDR2 is FYNNEI in the germline V gene. CDR3 length: 15 residues. V was pared by 6 bases and J by 1 base, with 10 bases between. CDR3 loop: CASRKEGSYNSPLHF. CDR3 nucleotides: TGTGCCAGCAGGAAGGAGGGGTCCTATAATTCACCCCTCCACTTT.

CDR3 nucleotides: TGTGCCAGCAGCCCAGGGCAGGCTGTCGCCGAGCAGTACTTC. Translation gives CASSPGQAVAEQYF. The chain recombines TRBV6-5 with TRBJ2-7; D is possibly TRBD1 (5 bases). The CDR3 runs to 14 residues. Germline values: CDR1 MNHEY, CDR2 SVGAGI. The V end was cut by 6 bases, the J end by 6 bases, with 18 bases between.

The chain recombines TRBV7-9 with TRBJ1-6; D uncertain. The CDR3 loop spans 14 amino acids. Deletions cut 5 bases from V and 5 bases from J, with 10 bases between. From germline, CDR1 is SEHNR and CDR2 FQNEAQ (reference sequence). CDR3 sequence reads: CASSTPPDNSPLHF. DNA of the CDR3: TGTGCCAGCAGCACTCCCCCGGATAATTCACCCCTCCACTTT.

This chain connects TRBV2 to TRBJ2-1; 8 bases agree with TRBD1. V shed 2 bases, J shed 0 bases, and the junction held 18 bases outside the gene matches. CDR1 is SNHLY, CDR2 FYNNEI, per germline. The CDR3 has 21 amino acids. DNA of the CDR3: TGTGCCAGCAGTGAAAGGGTCAGGGGGCAGAAGCGGCAGAGCTCCTACAATGAGCAGTTCTTC. This translates into CASSERVRGQKRQSSYNEQFF.

This sequence joins TRBV5-4 and TRBJ2-7; D not certain. The CDR3 loop spans 13 amino acids. The germline V gene has CDR1 SGHNT and CDR2 YYREEE (reference sequence). Trimming removed 3 bases from V and 0 bases from J, with 7 bases in between. The CDR3 reads CASSSPSSYEQYF. In DNA, the CDR3 is TGTGCCAGCAGCTCGCCCAGCTCCTACGAGCAGTACTTC.

The V gene is TRBV9, the J gene TRBJ2-5; 11 nucleotides line up with TRBD2. Germline-derived CDR1 and CDR2 are SGDLS and YYNGEE. J gave up 2 bases and V 2 bases, and 11 bases lay outside the gene matches. There are 18 residues in the CDR3. The CDR3 bases are TGTGCCAGCAGCGTTAACCCTGGACTAGCGGGCAATCAAGAGACCCAGTACTTC. This sequence encodes CASSVNPGLAGNQETQYF.

The CDR3 protein is CATADFGSEVSGANVLTF. The CDR3 DNA reads TGTGCCACCGCCGATTTCGGGAGTGAGGTCTCTGGGGCCAACGTCCTGACTTTC. The gene calls are TRBV2 and TRBJ2-6, with D possibly matching TRBD2 (6 bases). The V gene lost 10 bases and the J gene lost 0 bases, with 22 bases spanning the gap. The CDR3 has 18 amino acids. Germline lookup yields CDR1 SNHLY and CDR2 FYNNEI.

V is TRBV25-1 and J is TRBJ1-5; D remains ambiguous. Trimming took 1 base from V and 1 from J, leaving 8 bases between them. CDR1 and CDR2 from the germline V gene are MGHDK and SYGVNS. This CDR3 has 15 amino acids. The CDR3 region is CASSESAGSNQPQHF. DNA of the CDR3: TGTGCCAGCAGTGAATCCGCGGGGAGCAATCAGCCCCAGCATTTT.

The rearrangement links TRBV7-8 to TRBJ1-5; 8 bases fit TRBD1. The CDR3 spans 15 residues. The V gene end was trimmed by 2 bases and the J gene end by 7 bases; junction bases not matched to a gene: 7. From germline, CDR1 is SGHVS and CDR2 FQNEAQ. The CDR3 nucleotides are TGTGCCAGCAGCTTACGGACAGGGATCGGGCAGCCCCAGCATTTT. Translated, it gives CASSLRTGIGQPQHF.

The rearrangement uses TRBV2 and TRBJ2-2; D is possibly TRBD1 (5 bases). V was pared by 1 base and J by 3 bases, with 6 bases between. Germline CDR1 SNHLY, CDR2 FYNNEI. This CDR3 has 14 amino acids. The CDR3 sequence is CASSEGQYTGELFF. Here the CDR3 DNA reads TGTGCCAGCAGTGAAGGACAGTACACCGGGGAGCTGTTTTTT.

This chain joins TRBV5-1 and TRBJ2-5, with a possible D match to TRBD1 (6 bases). This CDR3 spans 14 amino acids. In germline, CDR1 is SGHRS, CDR2 YFSETQ. Trimming took 4 bases from V and 5 from J, leaving 15 bases between them. CDR3 residues: CASSTGQPAETQYF. The CDR3 bases are TGCGCCAGCAGCACGGGACAACCCGCCGAGACCCAGTACTTC.

The V call is TRBV5-6, the J call TRBJ2-7; TRBD1 is a possible D gene (5 bases). The CDR3 totals 14 residues. Trimming removed 1 base at V and 2 bases at J, with 10 bases between. The germline V gene encodes CDR1 SGHDT and CDR2 YYEEEE. The CDR3 DNA follows: TGTGCCAGCAGCTTGCTAACAGGAACCTACGAGCAGTACTTC. Its protein is CASSLLTGTYEQYF.